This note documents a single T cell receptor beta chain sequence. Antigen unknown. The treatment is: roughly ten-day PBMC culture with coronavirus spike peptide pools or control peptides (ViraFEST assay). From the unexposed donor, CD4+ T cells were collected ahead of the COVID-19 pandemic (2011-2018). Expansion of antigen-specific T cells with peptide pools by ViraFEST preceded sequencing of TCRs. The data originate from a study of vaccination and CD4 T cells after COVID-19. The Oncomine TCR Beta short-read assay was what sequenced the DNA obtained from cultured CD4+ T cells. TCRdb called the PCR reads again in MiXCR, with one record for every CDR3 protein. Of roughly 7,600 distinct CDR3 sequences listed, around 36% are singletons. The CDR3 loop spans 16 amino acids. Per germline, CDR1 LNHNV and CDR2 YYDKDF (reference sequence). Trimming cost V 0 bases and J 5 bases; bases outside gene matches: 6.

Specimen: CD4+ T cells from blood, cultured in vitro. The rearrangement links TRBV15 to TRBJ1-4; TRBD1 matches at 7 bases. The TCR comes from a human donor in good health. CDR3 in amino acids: CATSRDGGTVNEKLFF. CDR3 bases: TGTGCCACCAGCAGAGATGGAGGGACAGTAAATGAAAAACTGTTTTTT.